This is a list of T cell receptor beta chains from one sample in a study of neurological immune-mediated disorders. In TCRdb, the 5' RACE reads were re-called with MiXCR into one record per CDR3 protein. The sample records roughly 120,000 distinct CDR3 sequences, around 3% being singletons. The sequenced sample was PBMCs. Receptor source: a woman in her twenties or thirties with multiple sclerosis. The CDR3 runs from the conserved cysteine through the conserved F or W. Each record gives: CDR3 protein, CDR3 length, V gene, J gene.

CDR3: CASSLTQSSSGANVLTF
length: 17
V: TRBV5-1
J: TRBJ2-6

CDR3: CASSWRRQGVGSEQFF
length: 16
V: TRBV5-1
J: TRBJ2-1

CDR3: CSAPHRQGAYEQYF
length: 14
V: TRBV20-1
J: TRBJ2-7

CDR3: CASIMDGRETQYF
length: 13
V: TRBV2
J: TRBJ2-5

CDR3: CSVSRGNYEQYF
length: 12
V: TRBV29-1
J: TRBJ2-7

CDR3: CASSSSPGTGFTNTGELFF
length: 19
V: TRBV5-5
J: TRBJ2-2

CDR3: CASSFRGDNEQFF
length: 13
V: TRBV7-8
J: TRBJ2-1

CDR3: CASSSVPGQGWNTEAFF
length: 17
V: TRBV5-1
J: TRBJ1-1

CDR3: CSAKTGDQPQHF
length: 12
V: TRBV20-1
J: TRBJ1-5

CDR3: CASSQTDFAGNTIYF
length: 15
V: TRBV4-1
J: TRBJ1-3

CDR3: CSVRADMNTEAFF
length: 13
V: TRBV29-1
J: TRBJ1-1

CDR3: CSVSGRSSSGANVLTF
length: 16
V: TRBV29-1
J: TRBJ2-6

CDR3: CASSLGTSGGGEQFF
length: 15
V: TRBV5-1
J: TRBJ2-1

CDR3: CSVDGGGYGYTF
length: 12
V: TRBV29-1
J: TRBJ1-2

CDR3: CASSVVGRGDINEQFF
length: 16
V: TRBV9
J: TRBJ2-1

CDR3: CASSSSQTDNSPLHF
length: 15
V: TRBV7-9
J: TRBJ1-6

CDR3: CASSPSLLAASYEQYF
length: 16
V: TRBV5-1
J: TRBJ2-7

CDR3: CASSAGSASTDTQYF
length: 15
V: TRBV5-1
J: TRBJ2-3

CDR3: CASSLGRDRSNYGYTF
length: 16
V: TRBV4-1
J: TRBJ1-2

CDR3: CASSLVGTSSYNEQFF
length: 16
V: TRBV5-1
J: TRBJ2-1

CDR3: CSVEGDSPYNEQFF
length: 14
V: TRBV29-1
J: TRBJ2-1

CDR3: CASRDLLAGGHNEQFF
length: 16
V: TRBV5-1
J: TRBJ2-1

CDR3: CASSPSMASGGETQYF
length: 16
V: TRBV7-2
J: TRBJ2-5

CDR3: CSASPSTNEQFF
length: 12
V: TRBV20-1
J: TRBJ2-1

CDR3: CASSRDGRYEQYF
length: 13
V: TRBV5-8
J: TRBJ2-7

CDR3: CASSFSGEVNEKLFF
length: 15
V: TRBV7-9
J: TRBJ1-4

CDR3: CSAKWRNLAEQYF
length: 13
V: TRBV20-1
J: TRBJ2-7

CDR3: CASNKRAGVGEQYF
length: 14
V: TRBV5-8
J: TRBJ2-7

CDR3: CASSLDLLVVGGELFF
length: 16
V: TRBV5-1
J: TRBJ2-2

CDR3: CASTYSGGEQFF
length: 12
V: TRBV12-3/TRBV12-4
J: TRBJ2-1

CDR3: CASSPHGGTTVSLHF
length: 15
V: TRBV12-3/TRBV12-4
J: TRBJ1-6

CDR3: CASSYAGRNYEQYF
length: 14
V: TRBV7-6
J: TRBJ2-7

CDR3: CATSREDSYEKLFF
length: 14
V: TRBV15
J: TRBJ1-4

CDR3: CASSLSGTVHTGELFF
length: 16
V: TRBV27
J: TRBJ2-2

CDR3: CSAREPSGKSTDTQYF
length: 16
V: TRBV20-1
J: TRBJ2-3

CDR3: CASSLRQGSNQPQHF
length: 15
V: TRBV5-6
J: TRBJ1-5

CDR3: CASSPQPTTFYGYTF
length: 15
V: TRBV6-2/TRBV6-3
J: TRBJ1-2

CDR3: CASSISGVFNEQFF
length: 14
V: TRBV7-2
J: TRBJ2-1

CDR3: CASSYPQGSSGNTIYF
length: 16
V: TRBV6-2/TRBV6-3
J: TRBJ1-3

CDR3: CASSSRGRNEQFF
length: 13
V: TRBV12-3/TRBV12-4
J: TRBJ2-1

CDR3: CASSLLLDDGYTF
length: 13
V: TRBV13
J: TRBJ1-2

CDR3: CSAGLNTEAFF
length: 11
V: TRBV20-1
J: TRBJ1-1

CDR3: CASSVGRDRVPHEQYF
length: 16
V: TRBV4-3
J: TRBJ2-7

CDR3: CASSFSPDTQYF
length: 12
V: TRBV5-1
J: TRBJ2-3

CDR3: CASSLSTGTGYGYTF
length: 15
V: TRBV7-2
J: TRBJ1-2

CDR3: CASSAGLAGGGDTQYF
length: 16
V: TRBV12-3/TRBV12-4
J: TRBJ2-3

CDR3: CASRDGQGGYEQYF
length: 14
V: TRBV10-2
J: TRBJ2-7

CDR3: CASSLASLRVMNTEAFF
length: 17
V: TRBV7-6
J: TRBJ1-1

CDR3: CASSVLPSANTGELFF
length: 16
V: TRBV9
J: TRBJ2-2

CDR3: CASRPRMENTEAFF
length: 14
V: TRBV7-6
J: TRBJ1-1

CDR3: CASSLRGRNYGYTF
length: 14
V: TRBV27
J: TRBJ1-2

CDR3: CASSLIQGGSKNIQYF
length: 16
V: TRBV12-3/TRBV12-4
J: TRBJ2-4

CDR3: CATSTLQGAAYEQYF
length: 15
V: TRBV15
J: TRBJ2-7

CDR3: CASSSRQGRFNYGYTF
length: 16
V: TRBV7-2
J: TRBJ1-2

CDR3: CSDPQGRNYGYTF
length: 13
V: TRBV29-1
J: TRBJ1-2